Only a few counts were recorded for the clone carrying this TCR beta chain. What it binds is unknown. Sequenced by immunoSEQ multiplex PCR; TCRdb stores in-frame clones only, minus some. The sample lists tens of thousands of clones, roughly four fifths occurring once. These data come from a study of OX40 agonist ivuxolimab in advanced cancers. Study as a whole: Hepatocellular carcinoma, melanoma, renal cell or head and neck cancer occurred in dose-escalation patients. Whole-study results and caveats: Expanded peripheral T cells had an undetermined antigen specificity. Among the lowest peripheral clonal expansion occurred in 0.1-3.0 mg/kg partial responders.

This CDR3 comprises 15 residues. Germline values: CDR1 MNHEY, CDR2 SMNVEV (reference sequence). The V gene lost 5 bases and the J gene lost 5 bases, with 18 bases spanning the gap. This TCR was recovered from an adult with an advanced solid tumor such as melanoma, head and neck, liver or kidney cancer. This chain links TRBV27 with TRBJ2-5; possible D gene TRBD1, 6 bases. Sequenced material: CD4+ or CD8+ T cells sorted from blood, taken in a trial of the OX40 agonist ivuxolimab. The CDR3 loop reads CASSTWTVSKETQYF. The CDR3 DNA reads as TGTGCCAGCAGTACTTGGACAGTAAGCAAGGAGACCCAGTACTTC.